This paragraph covers one T cell receptor beta chain sequence. What it binds is unknown. This specimen belongs to a study of T-cell memory formation after mild COVID-19. Study at large: Largely donor-specific sequence clusters came from two donors. Whole-study results and caveats: Whereas later expanders leaned CD4+, clones contracting day 15 to 85 showed a balanced CD4/CD8 makeup. Several responding clones turned up in pre-infection memory, indicating that cross-reactive memory may have taken part.

The trim removed 1 base at V and 8 bases at J, leaving 12 bases unmatched. The CDR3 has 16 amino acids. CDR1 SNHLY and CDR2 FYNNEI come from the germline V gene. The authors produced TCR alpha and TCR beta cDNA libraries with sample barcodes and UMIs by 5'RACE using constant-segment primers. TCRdb reanalysed the 5' RACE reads using MiXCR and keeps one entry per CDR3 protein. The sample lists around 300,000 distinct CDR3 sequences, approximately 7.6% seen once, with around a fifth in the top ten. The TCR sequence derives from a young man who had mild COVID-19 (a few samples of this study predate the infection). Cell type and time point are not known. This chain connects TRBV2 to TRBJ1-2; 8 bases agree with TRBD1. Specimen: PBMCs or a T cell subset sorted from them (not recorded which). The CDR3 DNA is TGTGCCAGCAGTGAAGGGGCCAGGACAGGGATGCGGGGCTACACCTTC. This codes for CASSEGARTGMRGYTF.